The 5 T cell receptor beta chains reported below all come from one sample, sequenced in a study of blood T cell repertoires in COVID-19. Sequencing was performed with immunoSEQ multiplex PCR; in TCRdb, only in-frame clones are kept and a portion is missing. Of approximately 75,000 clones in the sample, more than 80% are singletons; the top ten hold under 6%. Sample: peripheral blood. These receptors all stem from a man older than 75 with acute or convalescent COVID-19.

The J gene is TRBJ2-3, the V gene TRBV5-6; the D gene is possibly TRBD1 (5 bases). The CDR3 spans 15 residues. Germline CDR1 and CDR2: SGHDT and YYEEEE. The V end was cut by 2 bases, the J end by 1 base, with 11 bases between. CDR3 DNA sequence: TGTGCCAGCAGCTTATTAGGGGATCGCACAGATACGCAGTATTTT. Amino acids: CASSLLGDRTDTQYF.

This clone was recorded once. The J gene is TRBJ2-1, the V gene TRBV7-2; TRBD2 matches at 13 bases. Per the germline V gene, CDR1 is SGHTA and CDR2 is FQGNSA. The CDR3 length is 16 residues. Unmatched junction bases numbered 5, after V lost 3 bases and J lost 6 bases. CDR3 nucleotide sequence: TGTGCCAGCAGCTTCACTAGCGGGGGGGCTGTCAATGAGCAGTTCTTC. This sequence encodes CASSFTSGGAVNEQFF.

The chain carries TRBV10-2 and TRBJ2-2; possible D gene TRBD1, 6 bases. The V end lost 2 bases, the J end lost 4 bases, and 8 bases lay between the germline ends. CDR1 WSHSY and CDR2 SAAADI come from the germline V gene. The CDR3 is 14 amino acids. CDR3 nucleotide sequence: TGCGCCAGCAGTGAGGCCAGGGGCACCGGGGAGCTGTTTTTT. It encodes CASSEARGTGELFF.

The chain combines TRBV28 with TRBJ1-1, with D possibly TRBD1 on 5 matching bases. The V end was cut by 6 bases, the J end by 4 bases, with 12 bases between. Per the germline V gene, CDR1 is MDHEN and CDR2 is SYDVKM. The CDR3 runs 13 residues. CDR3 sequence reads: CASSRGDRTEAFF. The CDR3 DNA reads TGTGCCAGCAGCCGGGGGGACCGCACTGAAGCTTTCTTT.

The CDR3 region is CASSLERTPDTQYF. The DNA of the CDR3 is TGTGCCAGCAGCTTAGAGCGCACGCCAGATACGCAGTATTTT. The V gene is TRBV7-2, the J gene TRBJ2-3; D gene unclear. The germline V and J ends were trimmed by 1 base and 4 bases, with 9 bases remaining between them. CDR3 length equals 14 residues. Germline values: CDR1 SGHTA, CDR2 FQGNSA.